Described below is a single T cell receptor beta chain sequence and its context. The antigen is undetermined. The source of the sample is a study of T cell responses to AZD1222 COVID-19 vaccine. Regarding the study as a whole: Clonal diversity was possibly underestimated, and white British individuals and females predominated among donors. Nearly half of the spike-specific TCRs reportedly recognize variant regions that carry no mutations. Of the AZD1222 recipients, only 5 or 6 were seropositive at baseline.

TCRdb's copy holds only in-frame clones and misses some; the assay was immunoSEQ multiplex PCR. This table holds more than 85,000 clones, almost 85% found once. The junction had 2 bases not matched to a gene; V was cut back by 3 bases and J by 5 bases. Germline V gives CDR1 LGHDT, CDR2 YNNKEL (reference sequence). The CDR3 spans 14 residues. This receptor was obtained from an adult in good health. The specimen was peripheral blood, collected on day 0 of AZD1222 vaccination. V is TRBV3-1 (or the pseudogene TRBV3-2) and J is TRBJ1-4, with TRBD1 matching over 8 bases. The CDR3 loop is CASSHRGLNEKLFF. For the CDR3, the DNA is TGTGCCAGCAGCCACAGGGGGCTGAATGAAAAACTGTTTTTT.